These 16 T cell receptor beta chains were all obtained from the same sample, sequenced in a study of metastatic and nonmetastatic thyroid tumors (dated by TCRdb to the early 2020s). The library was built by means of PCR. Sequencer: Illumina HiSeq 4000. The public reads were reanalyzed by TCRdb: fastp trimming at Q25, MiXCR alignment, in-frame beta chains only. Within this sample are tens of thousands of clones, with under 15% of them counted one time only. 3.6% of the sample lies in the top ten. No patient had received any treatment before thyroid surgery. Sequences were obtained from blood. These receptors came from a female donor with papillary thyroid cancer or a benign thyroid nodule (not recorded which). Some clones in this sample may be carry-over from other donors' samples.

This clone was recorded many times. V is TRBV10-3 and J is TRBJ2-2, with 12 positions matching TRBD2. V shed 4 bases and J 0 bases; nucleotides not matched to a gene: 6. Looked up from germline, CDR1 is ENHRY and CDR2 is SYGVKD. The CDR3 sequence is 18 residues long. The CDR3 nucleotides are TGTGCCATCAGTGTAACTAGCGGGGGGCTTACGAACACCGGGGAGCTGTTTTTT. It is translated as CAISVTSGGLTNTGELFF.

This clone came up many times. The chain carries TRBV28 and TRBJ1-1; no reliable D call. The CDR3 totals 15 residues. Deletions cut 2 bases from V and 5 bases from J, with 15 bases between. Germline loops: CDR1 MDHEN, CDR2 SYDVKM. The CDR3 loop reads CASSLTIALGTEAFF. Written as DNA, the CDR3 is TGTGCCAGCAGTTTAACTATAGCTCTAGGTACTGAAGCTTTCTTT.

In the case of this clone: The junction does not match germline at one end; this may be a read error. V gene TRBV6-2 or TRBV6-3 combines with J gene TRBJ2-4; D may be TRBD1 or TRBD2 (7 bases each). This CDR3 region has 16 residues. Germline V lookup: CDR1 MNHEY, CDR2 SVGEGT. Here the CDR3 reads CANSSFGAGGENIQCF. The CDR3 DNA reads TGTGCCAACAGTTCATTCGGAGCAGGGGGGGAAAACATTCAGTGCTTC.

Only a few counts were recorded for this clone. A read error may explain this, as a much larger clone is one base away. This chain connects TRBV5-1 to TRBJ2-1; the D gene could be TRBD1 or TRBD2 (5 bases each). Germline V gene lookup returns CDR1 SGHRS and CDR2 YFSETQ. Deletions cut 5 bases from V and 8 bases from J, with 14 bases between. CDR3 length equals 13 residues. DNA for the CDR3: TGCGCCAGCAGGTGCGCAGGGAGAGATGAGCAGTTCTTC. This sequence encodes CASRCAGRDEQFF.

In its sample, this clone was seen many times. Other nucleotide sequences from this sample produce the same CDR3. V usage is TRBV20-1 and J usage is TRBJ1-1, with TRBD1 matching over 8 bases. CDR3 length: 15 residues. V gave up 3 bases and J gave up 3 bases; unmatched junction bases: 9. CDR1 is DFQATT and CDR2 is SNEGSKA in the germline V gene (reference sequence). DNA for the CDR3: TGCAGTGCTAGCAGGGGGCAGGAGGTGGACACTGAAGCTTTCTTT. Encoded protein: CSASRGQEVDTEAFF.

This clone was detected a few times. The chain couples TRBV5-6 to TRBJ2-3, with no clear D. With 0 bases removed from V and 0 bases from J, the gap between germline ends came to 11 bases. In germline, CDR1 is SGHDT, CDR2 YYEEEE. The CDR3 length is 16 residues. This CDR3 reads CASSLEAGWSTDTQYF. CDR3 in DNA: TGTGCCAGCAGCTTGGAGGCAGGTTGGAGCACAGATACGCAGTATTTT.

This clone appeared many times. The chain joins TRBV19 to TRBJ2-5; 12 bases fit TRBD2. The V gene end was trimmed by 8 bases and the J gene end by 2 bases; junction bases not matched to a gene: 0. Germline-derived CDR1 and CDR2 are LNHDA and SQIVND (reference sequence). The CDR3 contains 13 residues. The CDR3 is CASGLAGQETQYF. The CDR3 DNA follows: TGTGCCAGTGGACTAGCGGGGCAAGAGACCCAGTACTTC.

Comment on this clone: This may arise from a read error, as a much more abundant clone is one base away. The chain employs TRBV7-9 and TRBJ1-1; D is undetermined. This CDR3 spans 13 amino acids. Trimming took off 6 bases at V and 2 bases at J, with 10 bases between the two ends. Germline loops: CDR1 SEHNR, CDR2 FQNEAQ (reference sequence). The CDR3 sequence is CASRRDTNTEAFF. For the CDR3, the DNA is TGTGCCAGCAGGCGAGATACCAACACTGAAGCTTTCTTT.

There are many counts of this clone. The rearrangement uses TRBV18 and TRBJ2-7; unclear D gene. The V end was cut by 6 bases, the J end by 4 bases, with 13 bases between. CDR3 length: 13 amino acids. Per the germline V gene, CDR1 is KGHSH and CDR2 is LQKENI. CDR3 sequence (DNA): TGTGCCAGCTCGCGGCAACAGACTTACGAGCAGTACTTC. Its translation is CASSRQQTYEQYF.

This clone was counted only a few times. This may be a read error: a much more frequent sequence differs by one nucleotide. Other DNA sequences in this specimen translate into the identical CDR3. The rearrangement joins TRBV19 to TRBJ2-6; tentatively, D is TRBD1 (5 bases). CDR3 length: 16 amino acids. Trimming removed 5 bases at V and 1 base at J, with 12 bases between. Per germline, CDR1 LNHDA and CDR2 SQIVND (reference sequence). The CDR3: CASSPGQDSGANVLTF. The CDR3 bases are TGTGCCAGTAGTCCCGGACAAGATTCTGGGGCCAACGTCCTGACTTTC.

This clone came up many times. This chain joins TRBV5-1 and TRBJ2-7, with 7 bases lining up with TRBD1. Per germline, CDR1 SGHRS and CDR2 YFSETQ. The V gene end was trimmed by 1 base and the J gene end by 5 bases; junction bases not matched to a gene: 6. The CDR3 totals 14 residues. CDR3 in amino acids: CASSLTGDLNEQYF. The CDR3 DNA follows: TGCGCCAGCAGCTTGACAGGGGATTTAAACGAGCAGTACTTC.

This clone has more than one count but fewer than ten. This rearrangement joins TRBV6-2 or TRBV6-3 to TRBJ2-7; 7 bases are shared with TRBD2. Trimming at V came to 6 bases and at J to 1 base, leaving 12 bases not matched to a gene. From germline, CDR1 is MNHEY and CDR2 SVGEGT. This CDR3 comprises 16 residues. The CDR3 loop reads CASSYGLTSFSYEQYF. The CDR3 nucleotides read TGTGCCAGCAGCTACGGGCTGACTAGCTTTTCCTACGAGCAGTACTTC.

This chain joins TRBV20-1 and TRBJ2-5; D unresolved. Germline CDR1 is DFQATT and CDR2 is SNEGSKA (reference sequence). Trimming shortened V by 1 base and J by 0 bases, and 6 bases separated the two germline ends. The CDR3 sequence is 13 residues long. The CDR3 DNA reads as TGCAGTGCTAGAGGACTCCACCAAGAGACCCAGTACTTC. It encodes CSARGLHQETQYF.

This clone was seen only a few times. This clone may be a read error of a much larger clone one base away. In nucleotides, the CDR3 is TGCGCCAGCAGCTTGGAGGGGGACCTCACAGATACGCAGTATTTT. Translated, it gives CASSLEGDLTDTQYF. J is TRBJ2-3 and V is TRBV5-1, with D possibly matching TRBD1 (6 bases). The CDR3 covers 15 residues. Trimming cost V 0 bases and J 2 bases, with 10 bases left between them. The germline CDR1 and CDR2 sequences are SGHRS and YFSETQ.

This clone was observed many times. The genes are TRBV15 and TRBJ1-2; perhaps TRBD1 as D (5 bases). The germline V gene encodes CDR1 LNHNV and CDR2 YYDKDF (reference sequence). This CDR3 contains 15 residues. V lost 5 bases, J lost 2 bases, and 15 bases lay in between. CDR3 DNA: TGTGCCACCAGCCTGGGGGGGGGGTGGAACTATGGCTACACCTTC. This translates into CATSLGGGWNYGYTF.

In this sample, this clone turned up once. A read error may produce the germline difference seen at one junction end. This chain joins TRBV30 and TRBJ1-5; possible D gene TRBD1, 5 bases. Germline V gives CDR1 GTSNPN, CDR2 SVGIG (reference sequence). There are 15 residues in the CDR3. The CDR3 nucleotides read TGTGCCTGGAGTGCCCAGGGACGGCAGAATCAGCCCCAACATTTT. This translates into CAWSAQGRQNQPQHF.